This T cell receptor beta chain derives from a study of T cell responses to AZD1222 COVID-19 vaccine. The CDR3 runs 13 residues. V lost 4 bases and J lost 6, with 10 bases in between. CDR1 and CDR2 (germline): LGHDT, YNNKEL (reference sequence). Profiling relied on immunoSEQ multiplex PCR, and the TCRdb table lists in-frame clones only, not all of them. The sample holds 150,000 to 200,000 clones, just under 95% seen once. In this sample, this clone turned up once. The chain carries TRBV3-1 (or the pseudogene TRBV3-2) and TRBJ1-5; D perhaps matches TRBD1 (6 bases). The input for sequencing was peripheral blood, taken on day 0 of AZD1222 vaccination. The receptor's source is an adult in good health. CDR3 nucleotides: TGTGCCAGCAGCCTTACAGGGACTCAGCCCCAGCATTTT. This gives the protein CASSLTGTQPQHF.